This T cell receptor (beta chain) was obtained from a study of Graves' ophthalmopathy and Graves' hyperthyroidism. Turning to the study itself: Researchers classed hyperthyroidism as stable given no ophthalmopathy within 18 months of follow-up. Study outcomes and limitations: Blood also carried most expanded thyroid clonotypes exceeding 0.001 frequency.

Germline-derived CDR1 and CDR2 are SNHLY and FYNNEI. CDR3 length equals 13 residues. V dropped 6 bases and J dropped 1 base, with 9 bases sitting between them. Eligible hyperthyroidism cases comprised new diagnoses of under 2 months' duration in individuals aged 18 to 65. RNA served as the template for amplifying TCR beta CDR3 regions. An initial RT-PCR round employing HTBI primers preceded a second-round multiplex PCR. TCRdb re-derived calls from the multiplex PCR reads in MiXCR, one entry per CDR3 protein. Of 500,000 to 600,000 distinct CDR3 sequences detected, under 45% appear once; the ten largest clones hold less than 4.5%. This clonotype was detected many times. The antigen is not known.

The TCR sequence derives from an adult man with Graves' hyperthyroidism. Sequenced: peripheral blood or thyroid tissue (not recorded which). V gene TRBV2 combines with J gene TRBJ1-1, with TRBD1 as a possible D gene (5 bases). The chain's CDR3 is CASSATENTEAFF. The CDR3 DNA follows: TGTGCCAGCAGCGCGACAGAGAACACTGAAGCTTTCTTT.